This T cell receptor (beta chain) was profiled in a study of blood T cells in healthy people across ages. The second PCR ran about 6 to 11 cycles with a sample-barcoded 5' primer and J-beta primers. TCRdb re-called the 5' RACE reads through MiXCR, storing one row per CDR3 protein. The sample consists of approximately 1,000,000 distinct CDR3 sequences, 45% of them appearing once. V was trimmed by 4 bases and J by 4 bases, leaving 16 bases between them. The germline CDR1 and CDR2 sequences are MNHEY and SVGAGI. The CDR3 is made up of 15 amino acids. This receptor was taken from a woman in her fifties or sixties in good health. The genes are TRBV6-5 and TRBJ1-1; D may be TRBD1 (5 bases). Sequenced input: blood. The CDR3 protein is CASSSPDRWGTEAFF. CDR3 nucleotides: TGTGCCAGCAGTTCCCCCGACAGATGGGGCACTGAAGCTTTCTTT.